Reported below is one TCR beta chain. No cognate antigen has been identified for it. Within one base of it there is no much larger clone, and no base qualities were kept. Peripheral blood CD8+ and CD4+ T cells from healthy donors, Susac syndrome patients and multiple sclerosis patients were profiled using high-throughput TCR beta sequencing. Recently defined diagnostic criteria for definite or probable disease were met by the Susac syndrome patients. CD8+ TEMRA cells were enriched by FACS, while bulk CD8+ and CD4+ T cells were purified by magnetic negative isolation. Blood was drawn into EDTA tubes, processed within 24 hours, and PBMCs were isolated by density gradient centrifugation. PBMCs intended for TCR sequencing were frozen in liquid nitrogen and were later thawed in a 37 degrees C water bath. Purity of sorted or isolated CD4+, CD8+ and CD8+ TEMRA cells was at least 90%. The sample is drawn from a study of CD8 T cells in Susac syndrome (dated by TCRdb to the late 2010s). Describing the broader study: Among the sequenced Susac syndrome patients, about six had clinically active disease and under ten were in clinical remission. Susac syndrome patients were therapy-naive, on corticosteroids (some also receiving IVIg), or on IVIg alone at blood withdrawal. The study used repertoire sequencing to test whether antigen drove CD8+ T cell activation and differentiation in Susac syndrome.

The full study reports these points: The study acknowledged that relatively few individuals were included in the TCR sequencing and HLA analysis. In patients with Susac syndrome, the CD4+ T cell repertoire showed no detectable clonal expansion.

The germline V gene provides CDR1 SNHLY and CDR2 FYNNEI. The CDR3 runs 18 amino acids, cysteine and phenylalanine included. Only the CDR3 DNA stays, 54 bases, in frame from base 1. Ends trimmed: V by 7 bases, J by 0 bases; bases unmatched to a gene: 14. RNA was extracted using the RNeasy kit, and roughly 0.45 to 1 microgram was reverse transcribed with random hexamers. TCR beta CDR3 regions were amplified with the immunoSEQ multiplex PCR assay covering 54 Vbeta and 13 Jbeta segments. PCR amplification bias was corrected using a synthetic template baseline for primer optimization and computational correction. From the authors' description of their analysis: Reads were annotated to V, D and J genes according to IMGT and were analyzed with immunoSEQ Analyzer, with only productive sequences retained. To calculate clonality, Shannon entropy was normalized by log2 of the number of productive unique sequences and then subtracted from one. Public and private clones were assessed among the 100 most prevalent clones of each patient and control. Susac-specific clones were defined as absent from healthy and MS cohorts, 1052 published viral clones and other ImmuneACCESS disease sequences. TCRdb reprocessing: public reads trimmed at Q25 with fastp, clones called with MiXCR, in-frame beta chains kept. A single entry per CDR3 protein holds the most common genes and DNA from its merged rows. These V and J calls derive from TCRdb rather than the authors' analysis. The sample table shows tens of thousands of distinct CDR3 sequences, and roughly 91% are seen once. Clones ranked in the top ten supply 0.4% to 0.55% of the sample.

The sequence came from a human donor with Susac syndrome. The rearrangement joined TRBV2 to TRBJ2-1; 8 bases in the middle match TRBD2. The sequenced material came from CD4+ T cells from PBMCs. The CDR3 protein is CASIVTSGLSFSYNEQFF. The DNA sequence follows: TGTGCCAGCATAGTAACTAGCGGATTATCCTTCTCCTACAATGAGCAGTTCTTC.